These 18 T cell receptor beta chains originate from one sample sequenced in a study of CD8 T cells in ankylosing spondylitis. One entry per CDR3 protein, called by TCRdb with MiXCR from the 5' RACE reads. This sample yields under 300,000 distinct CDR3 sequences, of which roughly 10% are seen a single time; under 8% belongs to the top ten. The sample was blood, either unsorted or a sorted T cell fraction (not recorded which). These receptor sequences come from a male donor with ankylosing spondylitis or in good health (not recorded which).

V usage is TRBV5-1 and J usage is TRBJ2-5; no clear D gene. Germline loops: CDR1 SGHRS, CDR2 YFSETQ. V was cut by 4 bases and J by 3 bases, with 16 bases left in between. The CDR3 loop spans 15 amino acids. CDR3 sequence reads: CASSLNSETEETQYF. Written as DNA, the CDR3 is TGCGCCAGCAGCCTTAACTCCGAGACGGAAGAGACCCAGTACTTC.

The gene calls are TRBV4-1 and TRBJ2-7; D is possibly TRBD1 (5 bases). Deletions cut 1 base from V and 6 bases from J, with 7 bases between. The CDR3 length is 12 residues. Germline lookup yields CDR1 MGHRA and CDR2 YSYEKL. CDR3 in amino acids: CASSQVRGEQYF. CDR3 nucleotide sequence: TGCGCCAGCAGCCAAGTAAGGGGCGAGCAGTACTTC.

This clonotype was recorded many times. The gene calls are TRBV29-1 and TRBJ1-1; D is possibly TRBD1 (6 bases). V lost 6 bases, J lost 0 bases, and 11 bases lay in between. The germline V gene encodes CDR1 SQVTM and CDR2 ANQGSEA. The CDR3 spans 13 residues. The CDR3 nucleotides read TGCAGCGTCGCCGGGGGCATGAACACTGAAGCTTTCTTT. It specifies CSVAGGMNTEAFF.

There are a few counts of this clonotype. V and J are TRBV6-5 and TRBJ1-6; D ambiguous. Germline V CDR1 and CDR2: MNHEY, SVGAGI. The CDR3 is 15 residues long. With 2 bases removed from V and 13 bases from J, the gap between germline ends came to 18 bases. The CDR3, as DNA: TGTGCCAGCAGTTACGAGCCTCCCCTACAGTTTCCCCTCCACTTT. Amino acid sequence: CASSYEPPLQFPLHF.

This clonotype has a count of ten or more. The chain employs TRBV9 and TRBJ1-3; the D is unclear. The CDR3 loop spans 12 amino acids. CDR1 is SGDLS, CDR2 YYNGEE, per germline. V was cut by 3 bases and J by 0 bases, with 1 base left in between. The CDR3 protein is CASSASGNTIYF. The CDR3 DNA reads TGTGCCAGCAGCGCCTCTGGAAACACCATATATTTT.

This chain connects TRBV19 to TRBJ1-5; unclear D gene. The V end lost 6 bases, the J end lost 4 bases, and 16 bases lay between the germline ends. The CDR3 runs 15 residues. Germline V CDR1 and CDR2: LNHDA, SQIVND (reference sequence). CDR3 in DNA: TGTGCCAGTAGCAATATTGACGCGGAGAATCAGCCCCAGCATTTT. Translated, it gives CASSNIDAENQPQHF. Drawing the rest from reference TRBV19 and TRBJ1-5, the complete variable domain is DGGITQSPKYLFRKEGQNVTLSCEQNLNHDAMYWYRQDPGQGLRLIYYSQIVNDFQKGDIAEGYSVSREKKESFPLTVTSAQKNPTAFYLCASSNIDAENQPQHFGDGTRLSIL.

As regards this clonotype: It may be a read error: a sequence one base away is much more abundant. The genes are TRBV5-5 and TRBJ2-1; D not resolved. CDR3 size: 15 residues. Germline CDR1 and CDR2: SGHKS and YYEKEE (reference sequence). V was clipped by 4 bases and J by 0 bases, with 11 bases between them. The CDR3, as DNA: TGTGCCAGCAGCCGTACGACGGCCTCCTACAATGAGCAGTTCTTC. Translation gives CASSRTTASYNEQFF.

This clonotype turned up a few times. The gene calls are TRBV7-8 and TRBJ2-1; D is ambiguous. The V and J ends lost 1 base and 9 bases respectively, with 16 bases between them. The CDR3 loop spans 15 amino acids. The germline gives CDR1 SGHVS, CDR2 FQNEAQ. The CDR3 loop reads CASSLVRSSAGEQFF. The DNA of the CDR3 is TGTGCCAGCAGCTTAGTTCGGTCCTCGGCAGGTGAGCAGTTCTTC.

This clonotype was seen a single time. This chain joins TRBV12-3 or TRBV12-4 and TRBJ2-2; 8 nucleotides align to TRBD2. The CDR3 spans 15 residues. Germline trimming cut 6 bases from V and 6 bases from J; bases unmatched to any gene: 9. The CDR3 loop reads CASRSGLGSPGELFF. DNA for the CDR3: TGTGCCAGCAGGTCGGGACTAGGATCTCCCGGGGAGCTGTTTTTT.

The DNA of the CDR3 is TGTGCCAGCAGCTTAGGGGCAGCGAACACTGAAGCTTTCTTT. This encodes CASSLGAANTEAFF. The chain employs TRBV7-9 and TRBJ1-1; D uncertain. This CDR3 is built from 14 residues. Germline loops: CDR1 SEHNR, CDR2 FQNEAQ (reference sequence). Trimming removed 1 base at V and 1 base at J, with 7 bases between.

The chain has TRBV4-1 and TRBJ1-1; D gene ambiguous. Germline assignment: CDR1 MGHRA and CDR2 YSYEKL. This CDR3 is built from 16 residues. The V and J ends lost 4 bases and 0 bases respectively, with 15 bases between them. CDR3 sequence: CASSPTIGRMNTEAFF. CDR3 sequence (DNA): TGCGCCAGCAGCCCGACCATCGGGCGGATGAACACTGAAGCTTTCTTT.

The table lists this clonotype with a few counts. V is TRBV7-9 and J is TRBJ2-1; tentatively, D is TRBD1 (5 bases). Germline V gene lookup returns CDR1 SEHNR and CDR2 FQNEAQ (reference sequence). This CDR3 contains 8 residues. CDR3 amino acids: CAGDEQFF. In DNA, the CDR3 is TGTGCAGGGGATGAGCAGTTCTTC.

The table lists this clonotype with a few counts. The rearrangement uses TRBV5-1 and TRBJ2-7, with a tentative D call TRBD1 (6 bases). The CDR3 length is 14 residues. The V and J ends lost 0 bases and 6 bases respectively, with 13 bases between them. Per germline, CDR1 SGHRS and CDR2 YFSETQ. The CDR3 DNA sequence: TGCGCCAGCAGCTTGGAGACAGGAGGAGGCGAGCAGTACTTC. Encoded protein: CASSLETGGGEQYF.

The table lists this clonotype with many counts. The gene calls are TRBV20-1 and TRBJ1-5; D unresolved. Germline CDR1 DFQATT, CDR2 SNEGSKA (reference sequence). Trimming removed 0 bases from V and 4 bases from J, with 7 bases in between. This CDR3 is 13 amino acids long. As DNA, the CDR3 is TGCAGTGCTAGAGACTACGCGAATCAGCCCCAGCATTTT. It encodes CSARDYANQPQHF.

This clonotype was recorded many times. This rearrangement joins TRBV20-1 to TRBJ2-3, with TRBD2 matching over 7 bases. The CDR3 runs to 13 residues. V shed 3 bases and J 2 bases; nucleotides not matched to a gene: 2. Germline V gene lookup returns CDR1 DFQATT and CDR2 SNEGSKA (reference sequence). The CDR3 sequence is CSASGGTTDTQYF. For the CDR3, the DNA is TGCAGTGCTAGCGGGGGGACCACAGATACGCAGTATTTT.

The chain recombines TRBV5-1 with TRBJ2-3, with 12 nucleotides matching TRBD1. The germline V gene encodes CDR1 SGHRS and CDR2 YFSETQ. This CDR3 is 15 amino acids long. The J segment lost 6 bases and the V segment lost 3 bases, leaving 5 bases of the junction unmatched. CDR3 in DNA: TGCGCCAGCAGCTGGGACAGGGGGCAATTGGATACGCAGTATTTT. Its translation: CASSWDRGQLDTQYF.

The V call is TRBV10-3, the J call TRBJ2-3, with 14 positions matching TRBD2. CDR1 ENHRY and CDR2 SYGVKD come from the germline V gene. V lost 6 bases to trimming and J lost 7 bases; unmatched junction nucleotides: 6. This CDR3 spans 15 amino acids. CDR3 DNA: TGTGCCATCAGACCGGGGACTAGCGGGAGAAATACGCAGTATTTT. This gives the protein CAIRPGTSGRNTQYF.

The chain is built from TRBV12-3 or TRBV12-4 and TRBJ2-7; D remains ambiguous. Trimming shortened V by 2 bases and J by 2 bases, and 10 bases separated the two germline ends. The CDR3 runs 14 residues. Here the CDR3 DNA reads TGTGCCAGCAGTTTAAGGGCGAGCGCCTACGAGCAGTACTTC. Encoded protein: CASSLRASAYEQYF.